This TCR beta chain was observed in a study of early T cells in non-severe SARS-CoV-2 infection. Study-level background: Unpaired chains resulted from sequencing bulk RNA of unsorted whole blood.

Study results and caveats: Sequences matched to VDJdb favored anti-spike CD8 responses, while private and CD4 specificities were missed.

Attached unique molecular identifiers marked individual cDNA molecules. TCRdb reprocessed the 5' RACE reads with MiXCR, giving one entry per CDR3 protein. The table lists 55,000 to 85,000 distinct CDR3 sequences, around 12% of them singletons, with approximately 4.9% in the top ten. There are 18 residues in the CDR3. Germline V gives CDR1 LGHDT, CDR2 YNNKEL (reference sequence). V trimming: 1 base; J trimming: 0 bases; junction bases outside the gene matches: 10. This clonotype has ten or more counts. Its antigen is undetermined. This sequence was found in an adult who was a healthcare worker with PCR-confirmed SARS-CoV-2 infection or an uninfected control (not recorded which). The genes are TRBV3-1 and TRBJ2-3, with 7 nucleotides matching TRBD1. Sequenced sample: whole blood. The CDR3 spells CASSQAQGVRPSTDTQYF. In DNA form, the CDR3 reads TGTGCCAGCAGCCAAGCGCAGGGGGTTAGACCTAGCACAGATACGCAGTATTTT.